Below, one TCR beta chain is given with its context. Time point of the sample: newly diagnosed GD, antithyroid drugs for less than 3 months. Preparation of the TCR library used RNA extracted from PBMCs. This sample was taken from a study of regulatory T cells in long-lasting Graves disease. Turning to the study itself: Under 3 months of antithyroid drugs had been taken by newly diagnosed Graves' patients.

CDR3-region Arm-PCR and iRepertoire HTBI primers produced the TCR beta libraries. From the multiplex PCR reads, TCRdb called clonotypes with MiXCR, one entry per CDR3 protein. The data hold approximately 400,000 distinct CDR3 sequences, with over 14% observed a single time. A further study also used this sample, focusing on T cells in Graves' hyperthyroidism and ophthalmopathy.

The material was peripheral blood mononuclear cells (PBMCs), obtained at new diagnosis, from a patient treated with antithyroid drugs. The source of this sequence is a woman aged 40-49 years with Graves disease.

CDR3 coding DNA: TGTGCCAGCAGTCCGTCGACGAAATCCTACGAGCAGTACTTC. Amino acids: CASSPSTKSYEQYF. The gene calls are TRBV27 and TRBJ2-7; D remains unclear. The V gene's germline CDR1 is MNHEY and CDR2 SMNVEV (reference sequence). The ends were cut back, 5 bases at V and 1 base at J, with 12 bases in the middle. The CDR3 is made up of 14 amino acids.